This TCR beta chain is from a study of technical replicates of blood from a few donors. Germline V gene lookup returns CDR1 LNHDA and CDR2 SQIVND (reference sequence). This CDR3 comprises 11 residues. The V and J ends lost 4 bases and 6 bases respectively, with 4 bases between them. This clone was seen only once. Profiled with immunoSEQ multiplex PCR; TCRdb holds only in-frame clones, not every one. There are about 83,000 clones in the sample; roughly 96% occur only once, and around 0.31% lies in the top ten. The source is a human donor in good health. The specimen was T cells isolated from PBMCs. The V and J genes are TRBV19 and TRBJ1-5; the D is unclear. The DNA of the CDR3 is TGTGCCAGTAGTAATAGTCAGCCCCAGCATTTT. Translation: CASSNSQPQHF.